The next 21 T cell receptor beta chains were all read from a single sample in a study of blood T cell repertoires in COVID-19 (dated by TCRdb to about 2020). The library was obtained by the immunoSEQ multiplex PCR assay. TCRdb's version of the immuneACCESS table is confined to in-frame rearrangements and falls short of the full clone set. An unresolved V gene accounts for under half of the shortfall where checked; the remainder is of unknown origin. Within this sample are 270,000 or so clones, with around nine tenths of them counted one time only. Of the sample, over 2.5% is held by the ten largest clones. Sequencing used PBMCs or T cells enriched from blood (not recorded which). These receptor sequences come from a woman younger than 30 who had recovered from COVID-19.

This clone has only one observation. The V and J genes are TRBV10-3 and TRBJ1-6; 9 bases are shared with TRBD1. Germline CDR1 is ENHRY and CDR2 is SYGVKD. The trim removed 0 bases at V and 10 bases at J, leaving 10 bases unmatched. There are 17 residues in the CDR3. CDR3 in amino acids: CAISESLSDRGLSPLHF. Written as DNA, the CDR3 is TGTGCCATCAGTGAGTCGCTCTCGGACAGGGGTCTCTCACCCCTCCACTTT.

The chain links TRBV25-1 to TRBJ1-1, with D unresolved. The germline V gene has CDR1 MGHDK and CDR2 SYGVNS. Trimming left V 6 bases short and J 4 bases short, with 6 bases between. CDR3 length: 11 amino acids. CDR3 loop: CASSPSTEAFF. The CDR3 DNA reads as TGTGCCAGCAGCCCTAGCACTGAAGCTTTCTTT.

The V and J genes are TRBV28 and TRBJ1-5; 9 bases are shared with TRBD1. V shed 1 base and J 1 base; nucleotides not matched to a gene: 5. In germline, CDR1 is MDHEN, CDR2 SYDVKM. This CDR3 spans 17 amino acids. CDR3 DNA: TGTGCCAGCAGTTTATCGACAGGGGGAAGGAGCAATCAGCCCCAGCATTTT. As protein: CASSLSTGGRSNQPQHF.

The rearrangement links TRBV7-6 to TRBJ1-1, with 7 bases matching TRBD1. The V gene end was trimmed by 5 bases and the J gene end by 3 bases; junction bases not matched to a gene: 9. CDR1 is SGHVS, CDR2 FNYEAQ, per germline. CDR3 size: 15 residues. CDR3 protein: CASSPRTGLDTEAFF. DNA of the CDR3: TGTGCCAGCAGCCCCCGGACAGGTTTGGACACTGAAGCTTTCTTT.

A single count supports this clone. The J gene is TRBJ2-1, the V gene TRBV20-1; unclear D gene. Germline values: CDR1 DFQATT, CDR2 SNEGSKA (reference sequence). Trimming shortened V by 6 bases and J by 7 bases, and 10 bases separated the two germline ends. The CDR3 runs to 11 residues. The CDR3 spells CSAAAVNEQFF. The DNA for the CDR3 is TGCAGTGCGGCGGCGGTAAATGAGCAGTTCTTC.

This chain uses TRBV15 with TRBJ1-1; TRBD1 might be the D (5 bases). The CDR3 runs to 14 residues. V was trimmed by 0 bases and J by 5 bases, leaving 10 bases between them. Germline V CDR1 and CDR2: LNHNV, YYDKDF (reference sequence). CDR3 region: CATSRDRVRTEAFF. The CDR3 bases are TGTGCCACCAGCAGAGACAGGGTTCGGACTGAAGCTTTCTTT.

The CDR3 bases are TGCGCCAGCAGCTCAGGACATAGGGACATTCAGTACTTC. Encoded protein: CASSSGHRDIQYF. The chain couples TRBV5-1 to TRBJ2-4; TRBD1 might be the D (5 bases). CDR1 and CDR2 from the germline V gene are SGHRS and YFSETQ. The CDR3 contains 13 residues. Trimming shortened V by 3 bases and J by 8 bases, and 12 bases separated the two germline ends.

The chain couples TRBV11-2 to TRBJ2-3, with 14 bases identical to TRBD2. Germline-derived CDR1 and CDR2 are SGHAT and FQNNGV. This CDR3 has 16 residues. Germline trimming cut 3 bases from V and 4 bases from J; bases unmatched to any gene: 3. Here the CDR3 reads CASSFRLAGGPDTQYF. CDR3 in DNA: TGTGCCAGCAGCTTTCGACTAGCGGGGGGGCCAGATACGCAGTATTTT. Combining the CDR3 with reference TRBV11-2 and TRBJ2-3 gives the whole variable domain EAGVAQSPRYKIIEKRQSVAFWCNPISGHATLYWYQQILGQGPKLLIQFQNNGVVDDSQLPKDRFSAERLKGVDSTLKIQPAKLEDSAVYLCASSFRLAGGPDTQYFGPGTRLTVL.

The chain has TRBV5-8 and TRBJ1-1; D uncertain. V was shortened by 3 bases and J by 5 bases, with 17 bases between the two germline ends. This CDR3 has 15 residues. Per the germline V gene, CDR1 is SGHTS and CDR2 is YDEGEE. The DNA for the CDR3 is TGTGCCAGCAGCTACATGCGAGGGAAGTGGACTGAAGCTTTCTTT. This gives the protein CASSYMRGKWTEAFF.

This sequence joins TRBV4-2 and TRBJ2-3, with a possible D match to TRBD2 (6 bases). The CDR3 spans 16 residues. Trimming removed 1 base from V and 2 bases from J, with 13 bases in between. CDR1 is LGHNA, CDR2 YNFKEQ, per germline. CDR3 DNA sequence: TGTGCCAGCAGCCAAGTGGACCCGGGGGTCACAGATACGCAGTATTTT. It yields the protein CASSQVDPGVTDTQYF.

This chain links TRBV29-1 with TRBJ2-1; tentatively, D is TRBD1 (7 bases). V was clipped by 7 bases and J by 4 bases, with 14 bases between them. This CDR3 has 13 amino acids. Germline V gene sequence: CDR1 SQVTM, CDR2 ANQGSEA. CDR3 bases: TGCAGCGCGGGACAGCGGGCTTACAATGAGCAGTTCTTC. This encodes CSAGQRAYNEQFF.

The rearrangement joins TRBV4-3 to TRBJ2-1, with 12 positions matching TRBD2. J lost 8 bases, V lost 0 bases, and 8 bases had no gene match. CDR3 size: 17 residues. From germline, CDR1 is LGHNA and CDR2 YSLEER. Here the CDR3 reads CASSQDPTSGGFDEQFF. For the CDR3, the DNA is TGCGCCAGCAGCCAAGATCCGACTAGCGGGGGTTTCGATGAGCAGTTCTTC.

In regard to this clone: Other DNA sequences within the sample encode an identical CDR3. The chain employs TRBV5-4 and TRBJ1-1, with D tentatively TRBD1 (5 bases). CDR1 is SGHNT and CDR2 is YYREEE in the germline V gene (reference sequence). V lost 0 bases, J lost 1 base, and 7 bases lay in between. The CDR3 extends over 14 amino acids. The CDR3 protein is CASSLGRGNTEAFF. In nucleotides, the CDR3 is TGTGCCAGCAGCTTGGGTAGGGGGAACACTGAAGCTTTCTTT.

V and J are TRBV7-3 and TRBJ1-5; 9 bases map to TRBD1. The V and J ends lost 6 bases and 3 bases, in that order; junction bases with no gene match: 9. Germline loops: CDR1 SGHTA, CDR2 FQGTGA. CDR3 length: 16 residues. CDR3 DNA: TGTGCCAGCAGGCCCCCGGGACAGGGAATCAATCAGCCCCAGCATTTT. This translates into CASRPPGQGINQPQHF.

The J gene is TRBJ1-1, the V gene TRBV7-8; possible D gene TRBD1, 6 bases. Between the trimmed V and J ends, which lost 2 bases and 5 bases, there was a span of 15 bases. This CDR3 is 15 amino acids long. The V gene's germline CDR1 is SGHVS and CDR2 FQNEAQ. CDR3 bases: TGTGCCAGCAGCTTATCCGGGGGGGCGGTTACTGAAGCTTTCTTT. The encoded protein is CASSLSGGAVTEAFF. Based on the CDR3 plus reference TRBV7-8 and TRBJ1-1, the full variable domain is GAGVSQSPRYKVAKRGQDVALRCDPISGHVSLFWYQQALGQGPEFLTYFQNEAQLDKSGLPSDRFFAERPEGSVSTLKIQRTQQEDSAVYLCASSLSGGAVTEAFFGQGTRLTVV.

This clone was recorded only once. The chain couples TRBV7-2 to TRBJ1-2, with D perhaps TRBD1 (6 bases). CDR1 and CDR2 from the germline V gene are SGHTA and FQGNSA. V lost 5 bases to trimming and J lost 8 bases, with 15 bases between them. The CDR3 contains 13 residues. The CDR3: CASSPQGLGGYTF. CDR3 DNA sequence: TGTGCCAGCAGCCCCCAGGGGTTGGGCGGCTACACCTTC.

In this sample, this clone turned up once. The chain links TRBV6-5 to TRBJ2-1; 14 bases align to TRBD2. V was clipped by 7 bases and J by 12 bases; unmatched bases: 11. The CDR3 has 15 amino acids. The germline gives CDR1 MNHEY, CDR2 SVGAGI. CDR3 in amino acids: CASTHPRTSGGRQFF. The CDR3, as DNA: TGTGCCAGCACCCACCCTCGGACTAGCGGGGGGCGGCAGTTCTTC.

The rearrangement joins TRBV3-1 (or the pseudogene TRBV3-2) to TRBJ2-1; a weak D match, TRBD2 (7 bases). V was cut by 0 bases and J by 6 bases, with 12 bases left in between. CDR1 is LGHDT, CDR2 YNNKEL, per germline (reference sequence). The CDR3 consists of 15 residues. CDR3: CASSQEGGARNEQFF. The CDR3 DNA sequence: TGTGCCAGCAGCCAAGAAGGGGGGGCTCGCAATGAGCAGTTCTTC.

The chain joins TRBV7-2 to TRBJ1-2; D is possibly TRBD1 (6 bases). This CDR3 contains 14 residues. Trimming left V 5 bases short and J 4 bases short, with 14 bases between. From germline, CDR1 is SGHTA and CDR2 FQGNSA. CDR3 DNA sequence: TGTGCCAGCAGCCGCCGTGGGGGCTCCTATGGCTACACCTTC. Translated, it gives CASSRRGGSYGYTF.

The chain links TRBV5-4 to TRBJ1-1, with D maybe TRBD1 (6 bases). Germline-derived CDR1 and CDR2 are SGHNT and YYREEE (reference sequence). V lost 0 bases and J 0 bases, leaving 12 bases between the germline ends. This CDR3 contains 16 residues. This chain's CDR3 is CASSLAQGILNTEAFF. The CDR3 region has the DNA TGTGCCAGCAGCTTGGCTCAGGGGATTTTGAACACTGAAGCTTTCTTT.

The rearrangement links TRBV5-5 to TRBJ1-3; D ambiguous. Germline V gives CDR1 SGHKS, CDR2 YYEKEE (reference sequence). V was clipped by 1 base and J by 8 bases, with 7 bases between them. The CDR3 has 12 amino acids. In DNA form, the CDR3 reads TGTGCCAGCAGCTTGTTTGAGGACACCATATATTTT. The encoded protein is CASSLFEDTIYF.